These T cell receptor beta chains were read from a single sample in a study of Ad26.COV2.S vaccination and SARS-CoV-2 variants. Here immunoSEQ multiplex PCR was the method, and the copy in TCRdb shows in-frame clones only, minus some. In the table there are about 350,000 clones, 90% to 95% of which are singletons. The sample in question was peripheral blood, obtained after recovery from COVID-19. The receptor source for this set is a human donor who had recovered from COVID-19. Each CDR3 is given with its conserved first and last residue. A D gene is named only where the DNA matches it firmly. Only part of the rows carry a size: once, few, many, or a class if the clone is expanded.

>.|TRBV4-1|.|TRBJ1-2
TGCGCCAGCAGCCAAGATGAATATCTGGGCTACACCTTC
CASSQDEYLGYTF
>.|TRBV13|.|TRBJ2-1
TGTGCCAGCAGCTCGTATAATGAGCAGTTCTTC
CASSSYNEQFF
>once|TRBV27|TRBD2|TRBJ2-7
TGTGCCAGCAGTTTATTAGGACTAGCGGGGCTATACGAGCAGTACTTC
CASSLLGLAGLYEQYF
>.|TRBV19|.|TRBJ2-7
TGTGCCAGTAGTACAGGGGATCTCACCGACTACGAGCAGTACTTC
CASSTGDLTDYEQYF
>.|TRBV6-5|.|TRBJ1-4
TGTGCCAGCAGTTCCCCTCGGGGGGCGACTGAAAAACTGTTTTTT
CASSSPRGATEKLFF
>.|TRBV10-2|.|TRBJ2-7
TGCGCCAGCAGTGAGTTAACGGTATACGAGCAGTACTTC
CASSELTVYEQYF
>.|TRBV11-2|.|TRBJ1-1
TGTGCCAGCTTAATTAACACTGAAGCTTTCTTT
CASLINTEAFF
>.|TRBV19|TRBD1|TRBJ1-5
TGTGCCAGTAGTCCGCCCCGGCAGGGGGGGCCCGCTAATCAGCCCCAGCATTTT
CASSPPRQGGPANQPQHF
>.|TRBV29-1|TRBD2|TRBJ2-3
TGCAGCGCCCCCGGGCTAGCGGGGGGATCTATCCAGGATACGCAGTATTTT
CSAPGLAGGSIQDTQYF
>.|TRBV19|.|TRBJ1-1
TGTGCCAGCGGGCCGGCTTCGAGGGGGATGAACACTGAAGCTTTCTTT
CASGPASRGMNTEAFF
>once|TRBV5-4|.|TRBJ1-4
TGTGCCAGCAGCTTGTCACAGGGCCGAAATGAAAAACTGTTTTTT
CASSLSQGRNEKLFF
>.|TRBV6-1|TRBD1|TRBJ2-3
TGTGCCAGCAGTGACCCCCGGGACAGGGATGGAGATACGCAGTATTTT
CASSDPRDRDGDTQYF
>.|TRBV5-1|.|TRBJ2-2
TGCGCCAGCGCGTTATTGGCCACCGGGGAGCTGTTTTTT
CASALLATGELFF
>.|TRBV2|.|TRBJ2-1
TGTGCCAGCGATCTGAGAGAGGGTTCGAATGAGCAGTTCTTC
CASDLREGSNEQFF
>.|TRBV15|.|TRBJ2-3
TGTGCCACCAGCAAAGGCCAGCTAACTCGAGGAGATACGCAGTATTTT
CATSKGQLTRGDTQYF
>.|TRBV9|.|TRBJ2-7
TGTGCCAGCAGCCTAAGCCCTAATGGAGGGAACTACGAGCAGTACTTC
CASSLSPNGGNYEQYF
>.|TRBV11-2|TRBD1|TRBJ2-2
TGTGCCAGCAGCTCCCACAGGGGGCTCACCGGGGAGCTGTTTTTT
CASSSHRGLTGELFF
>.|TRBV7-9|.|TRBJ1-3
TGTGCCAGCAGCTCTGGGGAATCCGGAAACACCATATATTTT
CASSSGESGNTIYF
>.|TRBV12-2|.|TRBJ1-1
TGTGCAAGTCGCTCTGGACAGGCAAGGGAAACTGAAGCTTTCTTT
CASRSGQARETEAFF
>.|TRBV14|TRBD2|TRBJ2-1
TGTGCCAGCAGCCAAGCCCTACTAGCGGGGAATTACAATGAGCAGTTCTTC
CASSQALLAGNYNEQFF
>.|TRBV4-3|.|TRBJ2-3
TGCGCCAGCAGCCAAGACCGTCCAGATACGCAGTATTTT
CASSQDRPDTQYF
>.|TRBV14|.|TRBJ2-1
TGTGCCAGCAGCCGAAGGATGGAGGGGGGTGAGCAGTTCTTC
CASSRRMEGGEQFF
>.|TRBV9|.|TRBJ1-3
TGTGCCAGCAGCCCCCTGGGGGGGGCTGGAAACACCATATATTTT
CASSPLGGAGNTIYF
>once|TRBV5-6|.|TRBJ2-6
TGTGCCAGCAGCTACCCCTCTACCTCTGGGGCCAACGTCCTGACTTTC
CASSYPSTSGANVLTF
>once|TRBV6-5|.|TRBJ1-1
TGTGCCAGCAGTTTATTTCAGGGTGAAGCTTTCTTT
CASSLFQGEAFF
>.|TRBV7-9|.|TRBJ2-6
TGTGCCAGCAGCTTAGCGACAGGCAGCAAACCCTCTGGGGCCAACGTCCTGACTTTC
CASSLATGSKPSGANVLTF
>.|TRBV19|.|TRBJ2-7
TGTGCCAGTAGTCTACGATGGGGTAGGGGCTTCGAGCAGTACTTC
CASSLRWGRGFEQYF
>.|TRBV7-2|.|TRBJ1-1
TGTGCCAGCAGCTTAGATCCGGGACGCACTGAAGCTTTCTTT
CASSLDPGRTEAFF
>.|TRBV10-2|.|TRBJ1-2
TGCGCCAGCAGTGAATCGGGGTCCTATGGCTACACCTTC
CASSESGSYGYTF
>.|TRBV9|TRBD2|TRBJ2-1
TGTGCCAGCAGCCTAGCGGGATACAATGAGCAGTTCTTC
CASSLAGYNEQFF
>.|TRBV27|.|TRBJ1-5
TGTGCCAGCAGTTTTCATACAGGGAAGGGGCAGCCCCAGCATTTT
CASSFHTGKGQPQHF
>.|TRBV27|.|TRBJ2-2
TGTGCCAGCAGAACTGGGTACACCGGGGAGCTGTTTTTT
CASRTGYTGELFF
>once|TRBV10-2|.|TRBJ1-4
TGCGCCAGCAGTGGGTATGCGGTCTCAACTAATGAAAAACTGTTTTTT
CASSGYAVSTNEKLFF
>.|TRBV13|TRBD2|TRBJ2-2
TGTGCCAGCAGCCCGACACGGGGGGTCACCGGGGAGCTGTTTTTT
CASSPTRGVTGELFF
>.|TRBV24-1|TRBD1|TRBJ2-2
TGTGCCACCAGTCGGGCAGGGGGAAACACCGGGGAGCTGTTTTTT
CATSRAGGNTGELFF
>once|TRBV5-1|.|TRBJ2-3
TGCGCCAGCAGCTTGTTAGGACCAAGCACAGATACGCAGTATTTT
CASSLLGPSTDTQYF
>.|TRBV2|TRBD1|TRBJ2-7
TGTGCCAGCAGTGTACCGGGACAGACTTACGAGCAGTACTTC
CASSVPGQTYEQYF
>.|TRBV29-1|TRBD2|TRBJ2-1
TGCAGCGTTGGGAGCGGGAACGCCAACAATGAGCAGTTCTTC
CSVGSGNANNEQFF
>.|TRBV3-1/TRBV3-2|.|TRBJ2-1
TGTGCCAGCAGCCGTACGATGAGGCCTTGGGGGAATGAGCAGTTCTTC
CASSRTMRPWGNEQFF
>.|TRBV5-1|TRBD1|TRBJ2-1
TGCGCCAGCAGCGGCCGACAGGGTCTTACGAATGAGCAGTTCTTC
CASSGRQGLTNEQFF